These 9 T cell receptor beta chains were all obtained from the same sample, sequenced in a study of Ad26.COV2.S vaccination and SARS-CoV-2 variants. Sequencing was performed with immunoSEQ multiplex PCR; in TCRdb, only in-frame clones are kept and a portion is missing. The sample consists of 300,000 to 450,000 clones, about 88% of them appearing once. The treatment here: roughly 19 received Ad26.COV2.S at low or high dose, single or two shots; roughly 5 received placebo; per-sample allocation not given. Collection of samples fell on day 63 after the first vaccine or placebo injection. Sequencing was performed on peripheral blood, taken in a trial of Ad26.COV2.S vaccine versus placebo. These receptors originate from a person aged 18-65 years who received the Ad26.COV2.S COVID-19 vaccine or a placebo.

The V gene is TRBV5-1, the J gene TRBJ2-3, with D uncertain. In germline, CDR1 is SGHRS, CDR2 YFSETQ. The V end was cut by 0 bases, the J end by 0 bases, with 5 bases between. The CDR3 covers 14 residues. The CDR3 DNA reads TGCGCCAGCAGCTTGGCGTGGAGCACAGATACGCAGTATTTT. Its translation: CASSLAWSTDTQYF. Looking up the rest from reference TRBV5-1 and TRBJ2-3 gives the full variable domain: KAGVTQTPRYLIKTRGQQVTLSCSPISGHRSVSWYQQTPGQGLQFLFEYFSETQRNKGNFPGRFSGRQFSNSRSEMNVSTLELGDSALYLCASSLAWSTDTQYFGPGTRLTVL.

The CDR3 reads CASSPGRGSTDTQYF. Here the CDR3 DNA reads TGTGCCAGCAGCCCTGGCAGGGGGTCCACAGATACGCAGTATTTT. V is TRBV3-1 (or the pseudogene TRBV3-2) and J is TRBJ2-3, with 7 positions matching TRBD1. The V segment lost 4 bases and the J segment 2 bases; nucleotides outside the gene matches: 6. The CDR3 extends over 15 amino acids. Germline V lookup: CDR1 LGHDT, CDR2 YNNKEL (reference sequence).

The CDR3 DNA follows: TGTGCCAGCAGCCCCTCACCTAACTACGAGCAGTACTTC. Translation gives CASSPSPNYEQYF. The chain has TRBV6-6 and TRBJ2-7, with D uncertain. CDR1 and CDR2 (germline): MNHNY, SVGAGI (reference sequence). V was pared by 6 bases and J by 3 bases, with 12 bases between. The CDR3 is 13 residues long.

This sequence joins TRBV4-3 and TRBJ2-3, with TRBD2 identical over 8 bases. The V segment lost 1 base and the J segment 2 bases; nucleotides outside the gene matches: 11. The germline CDR1 and CDR2 sequences are LGHNA and YSLEER. CDR3 length: 18 amino acids. The CDR3 here is CASSQVHPTSEDTDTQYF. The CDR3 DNA is TGCGCCAGCAGCCAAGTCCACCCGACTAGCGAGGACACAGATACGCAGTATTTT.

This clone appeared a single time. In DNA, the CDR3 is TGTGCCAGCACTCGGACCCACCCCACCGGGGAGCTGTTTTTT. Its translation is CASTRTHPTGELFF. This sequence joins TRBV6-5 and TRBJ2-2, with no clear D. The CDR3 extends over 14 amino acids. V was pared by 7 bases and J by 4 bases, with 13 bases between. From germline, CDR1 is MNHEY and CDR2 SVGAGI.

The chain employs TRBV11-2 and TRBJ2-5; D call uncertain. The length of the CDR3 is 15 residues. The germline CDR1 and CDR2 sequences are SGHAT and FQNNGV. V lost 5 bases, J lost 0 bases, and 13 bases lay in between. CDR3 in amino acids: CASSEDAEYQETQYF. CDR3 sequence (DNA): TGTGCCAGCAGCGAAGATGCAGAATACCAAGAGACCCAGTACTTC.

This clone was detected once. The CDR3 coding sequence is TGTGCCAGCACTAAGGGGGGGGTGTCGAGCTCCTACAATGAGCAGTTCTTC. This translates into CASTKGGVSSSYNEQFF. The chain combines TRBV28 with TRBJ2-1, with TRBD2 as a possible D gene (7 bases). Germline-derived CDR1 and CDR2 are MDHEN and SYDVKM. With 7 bases removed from V and 0 bases from J, the gap between germline ends came to 19 bases. The CDR3 spans 17 residues.

This chain links TRBV7-9 with TRBJ1-4; 7 bases agree with TRBD1. The V gene's germline CDR1 is SEHNR and CDR2 FQNEAQ (reference sequence). CDR3 size: 15 residues. Losses at the gene ends were 1 base for V and 6 bases for J; bases not matched to a gene: 5. In DNA, the CDR3 is TGTGCCAGCAGCTTAGTCCTAGGGGGCTATGAAAAACTGTTTTTT. Amino acid sequence: CASSLVLGGYEKLFF.

This clone was seen more than once but under ten times. The rearrangement joins TRBV4-1 to TRBJ2-5, with 14 bases matching TRBD2. V dropped 1 base and J dropped 2; count of bases not matched to a gene: 6. The CDR3 extends over 18 amino acids. Per germline, CDR1 MGHRA and CDR2 YSYEKL. CDR3 amino acids: CASSQGRLAGGQQETQYF. Here the CDR3 DNA reads TGCGCCAGCAGCCAAGGTCGACTAGCGGGGGGGCAACAAGAGACCCAGTACTTC.